The 22 T cell receptor beta chains reported below all come from one sample, sequenced in a study of T cell responses to AZD1222 COVID-19 vaccine. This table comes from immunoSEQ multiplex PCR, and its TCRdb copy is limited to in-frame clones, with some not included. Here the sample spans 150,000 to 200,000 clones, approximately 90% being singletons. Sequenced material: peripheral blood, taken 28 days after the second AZD1222 dose. The origin of the receptors is an adult who received the AZD1222 COVID-19 vaccine.

The rearrangement uses TRBV19 and TRBJ2-3; D is ambiguous. Germline V gene lookup returns CDR1 LNHDA and CDR2 SQIVND (reference sequence). V lost 6 bases to trimming and J lost 2 bases, with 9 bases between them. This CDR3 is built from 13 residues. CDR3 loop: CASSYTLTDTQYF. The CDR3 DNA is TGTGCCAGTAGCTATACGCTCACAGATACGCAGTATTTT.

This clone appeared a few times. The genes are TRBV4-2 and TRBJ2-1, with 8 bases fitting TRBD2. Unmatched junction bases numbered 10, after V lost 0 bases and J lost 6 bases. The CDR3 loop spans 17 amino acids. Germline CDR1 and CDR2: LGHNA and YNFKEQ. CDR3 region: CASSQEGGLVGSNEQFF. In DNA, the CDR3 is TGTGCCAGCAGCCAAGAGGGGGGACTAGTGGGTAGCAATGAGCAGTTCTTC.

This rearrangement joins TRBV9 to TRBJ2-7, with 9 bases that match TRBD2. The CDR3 runs 16 residues. Losses at the gene ends were 4 bases for V and 0 bases for J; bases not matched to a gene: 8. Germline values: CDR1 SGDLS, CDR2 YYNGEE. The CDR3 nucleotides are TGTGCCAGCAGCCCCCCGACTAGCGGACTCTCCTACGAGCAGTACTTC. It translates to CASSPPTSGLSYEQYF.

This clone occurred once. The genes are TRBV6-6 and TRBJ2-7; possibly TRBD1 for D (6 bases). Germline CDR1 is MNHNY and CDR2 is SVGAGI (reference sequence). The CDR3 sequence is 16 residues long. V dropped 2 bases and J dropped 0 bases, with 14 bases sitting between them. CDR3: CASSYPGAQASYEQYF. CDR3 bases: TGTGCCAGCAGTTACCCAGGGGCCCAGGCCTCCTACGAGCAGTACTTC.

This chain joins TRBV19 and TRBJ1-5; D may be TRBD1 (5 bases). CDR1 and CDR2 from the germline V gene are LNHDA and SQIVND (reference sequence). There are 13 residues in the CDR3. Trimming took 7 bases from V and 9 from J, leaving 16 bases between them. In nucleotides, the CDR3 is TGTGCCAGTACCCCCGGGGGGTCGTTGCCCCAGCATTTT. Translation gives CASTPGGSLPQHF.

The gene calls are TRBV7-2 and TRBJ2-3; D is ambiguous. The CDR3 contains 13 residues. With 8 bases removed from V and 3 bases from J, the gap between germline ends came to 12 bases. CDR1 is SGHTA and CDR2 is FQGNSA in the germline V gene. This CDR3 reads CASGQEWTDTQYF. Written as DNA, the CDR3 is TGTGCCAGCGGTCAGGAGTGGACAGATACGCAGTATTTT. Variable domain in full (rest from reference TRBV7-2 and TRBJ2-3): GAGVSQSPSNKVTEKGKDVELRCDPISGHTALYWYRQSLGQGLEFLIYFQGNSAPDKSGLPSDRFSAERTGGSVSTLTIQRTQQEDSAVYLCASGQEWTDTQYFGPGTRLTVL.

This sequence joins TRBV15 and TRBJ1-6; D perhaps matches TRBD1 (6 bases). This CDR3 is 15 amino acids long. Trimming pared 5 bases from V and 7 bases from J, leaving 15 bases between. Germline CDR1 is LNHNV and CDR2 is YYDKDF (reference sequence). CDR3 in amino acids: CATSPGEGTNSPLHF. The CDR3 nucleotides read TGTGCCACCAGCCCCGGGGAGGGGACAAATTCACCCCTCCACTTT.

The V and J genes are TRBV5-1 and TRBJ2-5; 12 bases fit TRBD1. From germline, CDR1 is SGHRS and CDR2 YFSETQ. This CDR3 region has 16 residues. The V segment lost 3 bases and the J segment 3 bases; nucleotides outside the gene matches: 6. The CDR3 coding sequence is TGCGCCAGCAGCTCGGACGGGACAGGGGGCAAAGAGACCCAGTACTTC. It translates to CASSSDGTGGKETQYF.

CDR3 coding DNA: TGTGCCAGCAGCTTTCCAGGGTTGGAAGAGACCCAGTACTTC. Its protein is CASSFPGLEETQYF. This chain connects TRBV5-5 to TRBJ2-5; D is perhaps TRBD1 (5 bases). Trimming took 2 bases from V and 3 from J, leaving 11 bases between them. Germline CDR1 reads SGHKS; CDR2 reads YYEKEE (reference sequence). The CDR3 covers 14 residues. The full variable domain, rest sourced from reference TRBV5-5 and TRBJ2-5, is DAGVTQSPTHLIKTRGQQVTLRCSPISGHKSVSWYQQVLGQGPQFIFQYYEKEERGRGNFPDRFSARQFPNYSSELNVNALLLGDSALYLCASSFPGLEETQYFGPGTRLLVL.

The chain joins TRBV2 to TRBJ1-2; 7 positions agree with TRBD1. The trim removed 3 bases at V and 4 bases at J, leaving 5 bases unmatched. CDR3 length: 14 amino acids. CDR1 and CDR2 (germline): SNHLY, FYNNEI. CDR3 region: CASSDMTGSYGYTF. In nucleotides, the CDR3 is TGTGCCAGCAGTGATATGACAGGGAGCTATGGCTACACCTTC.

This sequence joins TRBV28 and TRBJ1-4; weak D call: TRBD1 (6 bases). The CDR3 runs 13 residues. The V gene lost 7 bases and the J gene lost 4 bases, with 10 bases spanning the gap. Germline CDR1 reads MDHEN; CDR2 reads SYDVKM. CDR3 in amino acids: CASKNRVNEKLFF. The CDR3 bases are TGTGCCAGCAAAAACAGGGTTAATGAAAAACTGTTTTTT.

The rearrangement uses TRBV3-1 (or the pseudogene TRBV3-2) and TRBJ2-5; no reliable D call. Trimming pared 3 bases from V and 2 bases from J, leaving 4 bases between. The length of the CDR3 is 12 residues. Germline V gene lookup returns CDR1 LGHDT and CDR2 YNNKEL (reference sequence). CDR3 nucleotide sequence: TGTGCCAGCAGCCAGGGACAAGAGACCCAGTACTTC. Encoded protein: CASSQGQETQYF.

This clone was picked up a small number of times. This rearrangement joins TRBV6-2 or TRBV6-3 to TRBJ1-2; the match to TRBD1 covers 12 bases. CDR3 length: 15 amino acids. Germline loops: CDR1 MNHEY, CDR2 SVGEGT. The junction had 8 bases not matched to a gene; V was cut back by 6 bases and J by 6 bases. CDR3 DNA: TGTGCCAGCAGCCGCTTTGGGACAGGGGGCGATGGCTACACCTTC. Translation gives CASSRFGTGGDGYTF.

The V gene is TRBV19, the J gene TRBJ2-7; tentatively, D is TRBD1 (6 bases). V shed 6 bases and J shed 9 bases, with 27 bases lying between them. This CDR3 contains 16 residues. Looked up from germline, CDR1 is LNHDA and CDR2 is SQIVND (reference sequence). This CDR3 is CASSTVAQGRLTVQYF. CDR3 sequence (DNA): TGTGCCAGTAGCACAGTGGCACAGGGCCGCCTTACAGTGCAGTACTTC.

The rearrangement uses TRBV7-9 and TRBJ1-4; tentatively, D is TRBD1 (5 bases). Germline V lookup: CDR1 SEHNR, CDR2 FQNEAQ (reference sequence). CDR3 length: 14 residues. Trimming removed 2 bases at V and 8 bases at J, with 12 bases between. CDR3 DNA: TGTGCCAGCAGCTTATTCGGACAAATAGAAAAACTGTTTTTT. Its protein is CASSLFGQIEKLFF.

The V gene is TRBV28, the J gene TRBJ1-5; D is possibly TRBD1 (6 bases). The CDR3 is 16 residues long. Germline V gene lookup returns CDR1 MDHEN and CDR2 SYDVKM. V was shortened by 6 bases and J by 0 bases, with 15 bases between the two germline ends. Here the CDR3 reads CASSPGGGYSNQPQHF. Here the CDR3 DNA reads TGTGCCAGCAGCCCAGGTGGGGGCTATAGCAATCAGCCCCAGCATTTT.

This chain uses TRBV15 with TRBJ2-5, with D perhaps TRBD2 (7 bases). This CDR3 has 16 residues. The germline CDR1 and CDR2 sequences are LNHNV and YYDKDF (reference sequence). Between the trimmed V and J ends, which lost 4 bases and 5 bases, there was a span of 20 bases. The CDR3 is CATSNSGGHSWETQYF. CDR3 nucleotide sequence: TGTGCCACCAGCAATTCGGGGGGACATTCCTGGGAGACCCAGTACTTC.

The gene calls are TRBV5-8 and TRBJ1-3, with 7 bases identical to TRBD1. This CDR3 has 17 amino acids. The germline CDR1 and CDR2 sequences are SGHTS and YDEGEE. With 1 base clipped from V and 3 bases from J, the junction kept 10 bases outside the gene matches. In DNA form, the CDR3 reads TGTGCCAGCAGCTTGCTCGGACTGACAGGGAGTGGAAACACCATATATTTT. It specifies CASSLLGLTGSGNTIYF.

The CDR3 coding sequence is TGTGCCACCAGTGATAAAGGGGACGGCTACACCTTC. Translating gives CATSDKGDGYTF. The chain combines TRBV24-1 with TRBJ1-2; a weak D match, TRBD1 (5 bases). The germline gives CDR1 KGHDR, CDR2 SFDVKD. Deletions cut 3 bases from V and 8 bases from J, with 9 bases between. This CDR3 has 12 residues.

V and J are TRBV9 and TRBJ2-3; 10 nucleotides agree with TRBD2. The germline V gene has CDR1 SGDLS and CDR2 YYNGEE. CDR3 length: 17 amino acids. The V segment lost 1 base and the J segment 2 bases; nucleotides outside the gene matches: 7. CDR3 DNA sequence: TGTGCCAGCAGCGTAAGGCCAAGCGGGGGGGCCACAGATACGCAGTATTTT. Protein: CASSVRPSGGATDTQYF.

The V call is TRBV18, the J call TRBJ2-2, with D maybe TRBD2 (5 bases). The CDR3 runs to 14 residues. Trimming stripped 0 bases from V and 6 bases from J, with 8 bases between. Germline V CDR1 and CDR2: KGHSH, LQKENI. CDR3 loop: CASSPPAGAGELFF. The DNA of the CDR3 is TGTGCCAGCTCACCACCGGCCGGGGCCGGGGAGCTGTTTTTT.

The chain carries TRBV19 and TRBJ1-5, with a tentative D call TRBD1 (5 bases). Germline V gene data show CDR1 as LNHDA and CDR2 as SQIVND (reference sequence). The CDR3 runs 15 residues. Trimming shortened V by 10 bases and J by 5 bases, and 21 bases separated the two germline ends. This chain's CDR3 is CATKPGGATYQPQHF. The CDR3 coding sequence is TGTGCCACCAAGCCGGGCGGGGCAACTTATCAGCCCCAGCATTTT.